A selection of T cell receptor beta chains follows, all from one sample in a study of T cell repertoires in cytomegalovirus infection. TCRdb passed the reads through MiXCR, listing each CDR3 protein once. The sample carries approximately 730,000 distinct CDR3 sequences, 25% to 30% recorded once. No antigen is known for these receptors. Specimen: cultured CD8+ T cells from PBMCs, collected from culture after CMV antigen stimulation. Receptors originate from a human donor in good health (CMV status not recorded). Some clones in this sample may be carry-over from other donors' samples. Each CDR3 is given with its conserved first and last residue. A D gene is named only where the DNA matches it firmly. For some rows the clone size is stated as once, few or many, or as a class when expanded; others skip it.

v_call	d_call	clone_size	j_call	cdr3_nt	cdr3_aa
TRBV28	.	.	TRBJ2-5	TGTGCCAGCAGGCCCGTGAACGGCCAAGAGACCCAGTACTTC	CASRPVNGQETQYF
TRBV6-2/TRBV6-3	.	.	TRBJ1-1	TGTGCCAGCAGTTACTCCCGGGGAGCTTTCTTT	CASSYSRGAFF
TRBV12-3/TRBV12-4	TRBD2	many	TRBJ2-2	TGTGCCAGCAGTCCCGGGACTAGCGGCTCCCCCGGGGAGCTGTTTTTT	CASSPGTSGSPGELFF
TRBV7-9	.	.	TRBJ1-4	TGTGCCAGCAGCTTAGGACAGGCGCCAGAAAAACTGTTTTTT	CASSLGQAPEKLFF
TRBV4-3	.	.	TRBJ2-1	TGCGCCAGCAGCCAAGATACGAACAATGAGCAGTTCTTC	CASSQDTNNEQFF
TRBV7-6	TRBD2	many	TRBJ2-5	TGTGCCAGCAGCTTAGTCTGGCGGGGGGGCCGTGGGGAGACCCAGTACTTC	CASSLVWRGGRGETQYF
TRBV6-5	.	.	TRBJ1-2	TGTGCCAGCAGTTACGCAGGCCCTAACTATGGCTACACCTTC	CASSYAGPNYGYTF
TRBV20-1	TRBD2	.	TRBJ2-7	TGCAGTGCTTATGGACTAGATCAGGGCGAGCAGTACTTC	CSAYGLDQGEQYF
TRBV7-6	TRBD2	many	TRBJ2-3	TGTGCCAGCAGTCAGACTAGCGGGGGGGCTCGAACAGATACGCAGTATTTT	CASSQTSGGARTDTQYF
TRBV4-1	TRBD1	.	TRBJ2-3	TGCGCCAGCAGCCAGACCCGACAGGGAAGAACAGATACGCAGTATTTT	CASSQTRQGRTDTQYF
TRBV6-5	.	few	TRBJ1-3	TGTGCCAGCGAAGAGGGCAGTGGAAACACCATATATTTT	CASEEGSGNTIYF
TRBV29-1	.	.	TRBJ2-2	TGCAGCGTTGATTTGGGGAACACCGGGGAGCTGTTTTTT	CSVDLGNTGELFF
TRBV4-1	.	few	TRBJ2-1	TGCGCCAGCAGCCAAGAGAAATACAATGAGCAGTTCTTC	CASSQEKYNEQFF
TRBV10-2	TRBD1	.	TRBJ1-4	TGCGCCAGCAGAGGGGACAGCGGTAATGAAAAACTGTTTTTT	CASRGDSGNEKLFF
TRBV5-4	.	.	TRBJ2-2	TGTGCCAGCAGCTTGGCCGGAAGGGCAGTGACCGGGGAGCTGTTTTTT	CASSLAGRAVTGELFF
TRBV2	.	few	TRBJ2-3	TGTGGGATCCCGGGCGGAACTAGCACAGATACGCAGTATTTT	CGIPGGTSTDTQYF
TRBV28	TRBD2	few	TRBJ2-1	TGTGCCAGCGAAGGGACTAGCGGGTCCGGGGGGTTCTTC	CASEGTSGSGGFF
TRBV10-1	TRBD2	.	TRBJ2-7	TGCGCCAGCAGGGGACTAGCGGGCTACTACGAGCAGTACTTC	CASRGLAGYYEQYF
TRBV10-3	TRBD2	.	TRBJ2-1	TGTGCCATCCTAGCGGGGGGGCACGGTGAGCAGTTCTTC	CAILAGGHGEQFF
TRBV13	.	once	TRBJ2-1	TGTGCCAGCAGCTTATGGAACCGGCGGGATGAGCAGTTCTTC	CASSLWNRRDEQFF
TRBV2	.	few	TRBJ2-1	TGTGCCAGCAGTGAGAGGCTAGCCAAGCAGTTCTTC	CASSERLAKQFF
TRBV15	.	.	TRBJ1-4	TGTGCCACCAGCGGAAGGTCAAATGAAATACTGTTTTTT	CATSGRSNEILFF
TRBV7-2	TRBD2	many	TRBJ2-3	TGTGCCAGCAGCTCCGGGACTAGCGAAGGCACAGATACGCAGTATTTT	CASSSGTSEGTDTQYF
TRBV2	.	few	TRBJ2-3	TGTGCCAGCATCCTTCGGGCCCGTACGCAGTATTTT	CASILRARTQYF
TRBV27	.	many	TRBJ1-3	TGTGCCAGCAGCCTTTCCGCTGGAAACACCATATATTTT	CASSLSAGNTIYF
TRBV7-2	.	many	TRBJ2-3	TGTGCCAGCAGCCTGCTTCCCACAGATACGCAGTATTTT	CASSLLPTDTQYF
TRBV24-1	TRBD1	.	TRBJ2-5	TGTGCCACCAGTGATCCGACAGGGGGGATGGAAGAGACCCAGTACTTC	CATSDPTGGMEETQYF
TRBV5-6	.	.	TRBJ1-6	TGTGCCAGCAGCTTGTGGGGGGAAAATTCACCCCTCCACTTT	CASSLWGENSPLHF
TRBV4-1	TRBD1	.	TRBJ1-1	TGCGCCAGCAGCCTGAGAGGGGACAGCACTGAAGCTTTCTTT	CASSLRGDSTEAFF
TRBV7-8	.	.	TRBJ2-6	TGTGCCAGCATATTAACCAGGGGAACTGGGGCCAACGTCCTGACTTTC	CASILTRGTGANVLTF
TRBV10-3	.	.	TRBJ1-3	TGTGCCATCACCTCTAACCCCGGACAGATCTCTGGAAACACCATATATTTT	CAITSNPGQISGNTIYF
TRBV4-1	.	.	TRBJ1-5	TGCGCCAGCAGCCAAGCGCCAGTGGTTCAGCCCCAGCATTTT	CASSQAPVVQPQHF
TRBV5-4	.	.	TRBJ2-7	TGTGCCAGCAATGGGGGGCAGGGCGAGCAGTACTTC	CASNGGQGEQYF
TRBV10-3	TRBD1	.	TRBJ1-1	TGTGCCATCCGGACAGGGGGTGTGGGCACTGAAGCTTTCTTT	CAIRTGGVGTEAFF
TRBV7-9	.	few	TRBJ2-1	TGTGCCAGCAGCCGACAGGGTGGGGGGGAGCAGTTCTTC	CASSRQGGGEQFF
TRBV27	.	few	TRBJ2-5	TGTGCCAGCAGTCCGAAGTACCAAGAGACCCAGTACTTC	CASSPKYQETQYF
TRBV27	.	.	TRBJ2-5	TGTGCCAGCAGTCCCTCGGACAGCAGCCTAGAGACCCAGTACTTC	CASSPSDSSLETQYF
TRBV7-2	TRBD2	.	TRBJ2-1	TGTGCCAGCAGCATAGCGGGGGGAAGGAACAATGAGCAGTTCTTC	CASSIAGGRNNEQFF
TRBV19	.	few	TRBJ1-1	TGTGCCAGTAGTACCCCCCGGCAGGGGAACACTGAAGCTTTCTTT	CASSTPRQGNTEAFF
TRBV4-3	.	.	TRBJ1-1	TGCGCCAGCAGCCAACACAGAGGCACTGAAGCTTTCTTT	CASSQHRGTEAFF
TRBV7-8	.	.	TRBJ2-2	TGTGCCAGCAGCTCGCAGGAAATCACCGGGGAGCTGTTTTTT	CASSSQEITGELFF
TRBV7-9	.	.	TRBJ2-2	TGTGCCAGCAGCTTGTCCGGGACATACGCCGGGGAGCTGTTTTTT	CASSLSGTYAGELFF
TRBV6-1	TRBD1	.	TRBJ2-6	TGTGCCAGCAGTCCTATCGACAGGGGGGGCTCTGGGGCCAACGTCCTGACTTTC	CASSPIDRGGSGANVLTF
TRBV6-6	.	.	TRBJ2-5	TGTGCCAGCAGTTCCTTACTAGCCGAGACCCAGTACTTC	CASSSLLAETQYF
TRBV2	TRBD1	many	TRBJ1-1	TGTGCCAGCAGTCAGACAGGGCGGGCCACTGAAGCTTTCTTT	CASSQTGRATEAFF
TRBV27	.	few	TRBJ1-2	TGTGCCAGCAGACCTTCCCCGGGACACCTCTATGGCTACACCTTC	CASRPSPGHLYGYTF
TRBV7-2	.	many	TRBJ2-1	TGTGCCAGCACCAGGCCCCGGACCCGCTCCTACAATGAGCAGTTCTTC	CASTRPRTRSYNEQFF
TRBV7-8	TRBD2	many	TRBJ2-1	TGTGCCAGCAGCTATAGCGGGGGGCATGGCAATGAGCAGTTCTTC	CASSYSGGHGNEQFF
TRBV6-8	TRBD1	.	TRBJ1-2	TGTGCCAGCAGGGGAGCAGGGGGCCTAGACTATGGCTACACCTTC	CASRGAGGLDYGYTF